This paragraph covers one TCR beta chain sequence. This clone was detected once. The antigen it binds to is not known. Per-nucleotide qualities are absent, and no much larger clonotype sits a single base away. These data are taken from a study of shared clonotypes between healthy human individuals (dated by TCRdb to the early 2020s). With regard to the full study: The cohort comprised a couple of women and three men aged 18 to 49 years. For each donor, CD4 naive and CD4 memory were each run on three plates, CD8 naive on two plates, and CD8 memory on one plate. The study deeply sequenced blood TCR repertoires of about 5 healthy adults to estimate repertoire size and the extent of clonotype sharing between individuals. Libraries were prepared and TCR repertoires were sequenced by different laboratories using diverse techniques, in order to increase sequencing depth and limit assay-specific biases. Leukapheresis yielded between about 0.85 and 9.5 billion PBMCs per donor.

Using the deep immunoSEQ assay, multiplex PCR amplified TCR CDR3 regions from genomic DNA. Extracted genomic DNA from each cell subset was distributed evenly across all wells of several immunoSEQ 96-well plates, and each plate was treated as a replicate. For sorted subsets, approximately 190 ng of genomic DNA, equivalent to tens of thousands of T cell genomes, went into each replicate PCR. Purified libraries were measured with a Qubit 3.0 fluorometer, size-checked on a Bioanalyzer 2100, and measured again with the KAPA Library Quantification kit. Every immunoSEQ 96-well plate was sequenced on a dedicated single-read 150-cycle Illumina NextSeq 550 flow cell. Turning to the authors' computational methods: Because the immunoSEQ output held only junctional sequences and lacked quality scores, the filtering could not match the filtering applied to full-length reads. To assign V/J genes and CDR3, sequences were annotated against IMGT germline references using PyIR, a Python wrapper for IgBLAST v1.9. Reads were removed for weak V/J assignments (E-value above 1e-6), missing CDR3, stop codons, out-of-frame junctions, or ambiguous translated residues. V3J clonotypes were defined as sequences sharing an identical inferred V gene, J gene, and CDR3 amino acid sequence. To compute the percentage overlap between repertoires, the number of shared unique clonotypes was divided by the size of the smaller repertoire. Repertoire richness was assessed with RTK rarefaction, the Chao1 estimator, and Recon v2.1 estimates of unobserved clonotypes. Generation probabilities were computed with OLGA for all TCRbeta clonotypes obtained by the gDNA method from a few donors. This is the immuneACCESS table as TCRdb keeps it, with only in-frame sequences that have V and J called. A part of the clones is gone; compared with another copy, unresolved V genes explain less than half, and the rest is unexplained. For V, J and clone size, that table is used; D and trimming come from the DNA. This sample gives some 2,000,000 clones in total; roughly 95% of them show up just once. More than 0.1% of the sample comes from the top ten.

What the research found in general, with its limitations: Naive subsets generally had larger estimated clonotype richness than memory subsets. Even with the large sequencing depth, rarefaction of the sorted-subset datasets indicated that sequencing was incomplete. Clonotypes shared by all four sorted-subset donors showed higher generation probabilities than non-shared clonotypes. Across a few donors, about 5.2% of naive CD4, over 3% of naive CD8, around 2.1% of memory CD4, and roughly 0.41% of memory CD8 clonotypes were shared. Pairwise subsampling indicated that sequencing depth was expected to affect the degree of clonotype sharing among donors. Sampling was restricted to blood, and TCR repertoires in tissue are likely to differ from TCR repertoires in blood. Because the study included only a small number of donors, the genetic and exposure-history diversity represented was limited.

CDR1 and CDR2 (MDHEN, SYDVKM) derive from the germline V gene. The CDR3 covers 13 residues, taking in both the cysteine and the phenylalanine. The entry retains the CDR3 DNA only, 39 bases that are in frame from base 1. V and J are truncated by 6 bases and 4 bases respectively, leaving an intervening sequence of 12 bases. Healthy HIV-negative adults with no recently reported acute infections or vaccinations were included as donors. Every donor was a Caucasian adult residing in Nashville, Tennessee, USA. CD4+ T cells were enriched by magnetic negative selection, after which naive cells were positively selected on CD45RA and the negative fraction was taken as the memory subset. After blood collection by leukapheresis, PBMCs were isolated using Ficoll-Histopaque density gradient centrifugation and then cryopreserved in the vapor phase of liquid nitrogen. Analytical flow cytometry was used to check the purity and quantity of each magnetically sorted T cell population. From each sorted fraction, genomic DNA was isolated and quantified by UV absorbance on a Nanodrop 2000c.

This sequence originates from a man between 18 and 35 years old in good health. The chain is made from TRBV28 and TRBJ1-2; matching of 5 bases hints at TRBD1 as the D gene. Material: naive CD4+ T cells sorted from blood. The intended sense of this specimen's cell subset or site label: CD45RA+ positively selected. This receptor has the CDR3 CASRLPGGYGYTF. The nucleotides read TGTGCCAGCAGACTTCCCGGGGGCTATGGCTACACCTTC.